This T cell receptor (beta chain) was observed in a study of T cell repertoires in cytomegalovirus infection. Study-wide points: The cumulative frequency of public TCR beta families identified carriers of CMV plus the relevant HLA.

TCRdb analysed the reads with MiXCR anew, one entry per CDR3 protein. The sample consists of about half a million distinct CDR3 sequences, roughly 43% of them appearing once. V was pared by 1 base and J by 8 bases, with 1 base of the junction left unmatched. This CDR3 is 14 amino acids long. This clonotype was seen a handful of times. As yet, its antigen is unknown. The chain uses TRBV12-3 or TRBV12-4 and TRBJ2-1; 11 positions agree with TRBD2. The receptor comes from a human donor in good health (CMV status not recorded). Some clones in this sample may be carry-over from other donors' samples. Material: cultured PBMCs, obtained from culture after CMV antigen stimulation. CDR3 in amino acids: CASSLELAGDEQFF. The CDR3, as DNA: TGTGCCAGCAGTTTAGAACTAGCGGGAGATGAGCAGTTCTTC.